These 11 T cell receptor beta chains were all obtained from the same sample, sequenced in a study of response to subunit inactivated influenza vaccine. TCRdb reprocessed the RT-PCR reads via MiXCR and lists one record per CDR3 protein. The table has roughly 700,000 distinct CDR3 sequences, approximately 14% seen once. The sequenced sample was PBMCs from blood, obtained 14 to 15 days before vaccination. Every receptor here comes from a man aged 45-60 years who received an inactivated influenza vaccine.

The CDR3 DNA sequence: TGTGCCAGCAGATCTACCGGGCCGACCTACGAGCAGTACTTC. Residues: CASRSTGPTYEQYF. This chain connects TRBV28 to TRBJ2-7; D is undetermined. Germline V lookup: CDR1 MDHEN, CDR2 SYDVKM. V lost 6 bases, J lost 2 bases, and 14 bases lay in between. The CDR3 is made up of 14 amino acids.

The chain joins TRBV6-1 to TRBJ2-7; D is unclear. Per germline, CDR1 MNHNS and CDR2 SASEGT. The length of the CDR3 is 14 residues. The ends were cut back, 6 bases at V and 3 bases at J, with 15 bases in the middle. CDR3 nucleotide sequence: TGTGCCAGCAGCCGAATCAGCGCTGGCTACGAGCAGTACTTC. Protein product: CASSRISAGYEQYF.

This clonotype has only a few counts. The genes are TRBV5-1 and TRBJ2-5; D is unclear. The germline gives CDR1 SGHRS, CDR2 YFSETQ. The CDR3 contains 15 residues. The V gene lost 4 bases and the J gene lost 0 bases, with 13 bases spanning the gap. The DNA for the CDR3 is TGCGCCAGCAGCATGGGCGGCGGTTACCAAGAGACCCAGTACTTC. Translation: CASSMGGGYQETQYF.

A few counts support this clonotype. Written as DNA, the CDR3 is TGCGCCAGCAGCTCAACAGGGGGACTGAACACTGAAGCTTTCTTT. Protein product: CASSSTGGLNTEAFF. The rearrangement joins TRBV5-1 to TRBJ1-1; 8 bases agree with TRBD1. This CDR3 is built from 15 residues. Per germline, CDR1 SGHRS and CDR2 YFSETQ. Trimming cost V 3 bases and J 0 bases; bases outside gene matches: 4.

The chain joins TRBV12-3 or TRBV12-4 to TRBJ2-5; unclear D gene. CDR3 length: 13 amino acids. Trimming stripped 3 bases from V and 2 bases from J, with 7 bases between. The CDR3 nucleotides read TGTGCCAGCAGTTTTAACCAGCAAGAGACCCAGTACTTC. This translates into CASSFNQQETQYF.

This chain uses TRBV11-2 with TRBJ2-7; D is uncertain. Trimming shortened V by 1 base and J by 3 bases, and 13 bases separated the two germline ends. CDR3 size: 15 residues. Per the germline V gene, CDR1 is SGHAT and CDR2 is FQNNGV. The CDR3 DNA is TGTGCCAGCAGCTTAGGTCTGGGCAAGGTCTACGAGCAGTACTTC. Protein product: CASSLGLGKVYEQYF. Filled out from reference TRBV11-2 and TRBJ2-7, the complete variable domain reads EAGVAQSPRYKIIEKRQSVAFWCNPISGHATLYWYQQILGQGPKLLIQFQNNGVVDDSQLPKDRFSAERLKGVDSTLKIQPAKLEDSAVYLCASSLGLGKVYEQYFGPGTRLTVT.

This clonotype has just a few counts. J is TRBJ2-7 and V is TRBV20-1; 8 bases fit TRBD1. Per germline, CDR1 DFQATT and CDR2 SNEGSKA (reference sequence). V shed 6 bases and J 5 bases; nucleotides not matched to a gene: 9. There are 13 residues in the CDR3. The DNA for the CDR3 is TGCAGTGCCACTAACAGGGGGGAGGACGAGCAGTACTTC. Translation: CSATNRGEDEQYF.

The J gene is TRBJ2-7, the V gene TRBV20-1, with D maybe TRBD1 (6 bases). The germline V gene encodes CDR1 DFQATT and CDR2 SNEGSKA (reference sequence). This CDR3 region has 12 residues. The V and J ends lost 5 bases and 3 bases respectively, with 11 bases between them. CDR3: CSAGKQGYEQYF. CDR3 DNA: TGCAGTGCTGGCAAACAGGGCTACGAGCAGTACTTC.

This clonotype was recorded a few times. CDR3 in amino acids: CASSVLGTGEAFF. CDR3 sequence (DNA): TGTGCCAGCAGTGTCTTAGGGACAGGGGAAGCTTTCTTT. The V gene is TRBV6-1, the J gene TRBJ1-1; 9 nucleotides align to TRBD1. Germline assignment: CDR1 MNHNS and CDR2 SASEGT. The V and J ends lost 4 bases and 8 bases, in that order; junction bases with no gene match: 5. The CDR3 loop spans 13 amino acids.

Ten or more counts support this clonotype. The V and J genes are TRBV4-3 and TRBJ2-2; 7 bases are shared with TRBD1. J gave up 3 bases and V 5 bases, and 3 bases lay outside the gene matches. The CDR3 runs to 14 residues. Per germline, CDR1 LGHNA and CDR2 YSLEER. The CDR3 sequence is CASSDRVYTGELFF. In DNA, the CDR3 is TGCGCCAGCAGCGACAGGGTGTACACCGGGGAGCTGTTTTTT.

This chain uses TRBV19 with TRBJ2-7; 7 bases match TRBD2. This CDR3 has 17 residues. The germline V gene encodes CDR1 LNHDA and CDR2 SQIVND (reference sequence). V was pared by 3 bases and J by 4 bases, with 15 bases of the junction left unmatched. The CDR3: CASSIRIRGDHQYEQYF. For the CDR3, the DNA is TGTGCCAGTAGTATCCGTATTCGGGGGGACCATCAGTACGAGCAGTACTTC.